Listed below are T cell receptor beta chains from one sample, sequenced in a study of pediatric ulcerative colitis. Data came from immunoSEQ multiplex PCR; TCRdb stores just in-frame clones and leaves some out. The table shows tens of thousands of clones, with over 70% occurring only once. Sequenced sample: gut tissue. The source is a girl between 10 and 17 years old with moderate ulcerative colitis. The CDR3 runs from the conserved cysteine through the conserved F or W. D genes are given only for firm matches. Only part of the rows carry a size: once, few, many, or a class if the clone is expanded.

TRBD2 TRBJ2-3 few TRBV28 CASRTAGLAGGVGDTQYF TGTGCCAGCAGGACCGCAGGACTAGCGGGAGGAGTTGGAGATACGCAGTATTTT
TRBD1 TRBJ2-5 . TRBV18 CASSLGTGVEETQYF TGTGCCAGCTCCCTTGGGACAGGGGTAGAAGAGACCCAGTACTTC
. TRBJ2-1 . TRBV6-6 CASSSQGNIDEQFF TGTGCCAGCAGTTCCCAGGGAAATATTGATGAGCAGTTCTTC
. TRBJ2-3 . TRBV5-1 CASSRSGTAGDTQYF TGCGCCAGCAGCCGTTCGGGAACAGCCGGAGATACGCAGTATTTT
TRBD1 TRBJ2-1 . TRBV5-1 CASSGSGGINEQFF TGCGCCAGCAGCGGTTCAGGGGGTATCAATGAGCAGTTCTTC
TRBD2 TRBJ2-7 . TRBV7-6 CASSLTSGSYEQYF TGTGCCAGCAGCCTTACTAGCGGGAGCTACGAGCAGTACTTC
. TRBJ2-3 . TRBV6-1 CASSELGGPTDTQYF TGTGCCAGCAGTGAACTGGGGGGGCCAACAGATACGCAGTATTTT
. TRBJ2-1 . TRBV7-6 CASSLSGHTYNEQFF TGTGCCAGCAGCCTAAGCGGGCACACCTACAATGAGCAGTTCTTC
TRBD1 TRBJ2-7 few TRBV7-6 CASSLGGQGYEQYF TGTGCCAGCAGCTTAGGGGGACAGGGCTACGAGCAGTACTTC
. TRBJ1-2 . TRBV4-2 CASSQRRLDLKGVNGYTF TGTGCCAGCAGCCAGAGACGCTTAGATTTAAAAGGGGTTAATGGCTACACCTTC
TRBD1 TRBJ1-4 . TRBV10-2 CASSARQGPSEKLFF TGCGCCAGCAGCGCCAGACAGGGGCCGAGTGAAAAACTGTTTTTT
. TRBJ1-1 once TRBV30 CAWSSKGHRVPEAFF TGTGCCTGGAGTTCTAAGGGCCACAGGGTTCCTGAAGCTTTCTTT
TRBD1 TRBJ1-2 . TRBV7-2 CASSLVSGQGQGGYTF TGTGCCAGCAGCTTAGTGTCCGGACAGGGCCAAGGGGGCTACACCTTC
. TRBJ1-2 . TRBV11-2 CASSPRTVYGYTF TGTGCCAGCAGCCCCAGGACAGTCTATGGCTACACCTTC
. TRBJ2-7 . TRBV6-5 CASSSPGDLAYEQYF TGTGCCAGCAGCTCCCCGGGGGACCTGGCCTACGAGCAGTACTTC
TRBD1 TRBJ2-7 . TRBV7-9 CASIRTGGYEQYF TGTGCCAGCATCAGGACAGGGGGCTACGAGCAGTACTTC
. TRBJ1-1 . TRBV6-5 CASSSHLNTEAFF TGTGCCAGCAGTTCACATTTGAACACTGAAGCTTTCTTT
. TRBJ1-5 medium-sized TRBV19 CASRRGNQPQHF TGTGCCAGCCGTAGGGGAAATCAGCCCCAGCATTTT
TRBD1 TRBJ2-7 once TRBV6-5 CASRWDRGSYEQYF TGTGCCAGCAGGTGGGACAGGGGGTCATACGAGCAGTACTTC
. TRBJ2-1 once TRBV10-2 CTSSESVSLGPYGGEQFF TGCACCAGCAGTGAGTCGGTCTCCTTGGGTCCCTACGGGGGTGAGCAGTTCTTC
. TRBJ1-1 . TRBV29-1 CSAVRGGDTEAFF TGCAGCGCCGTACGGGGGGGAGACACTGAAGCTTTCTTT
. TRBJ1-2 . TRBV5-4 CASSLASGGYTF TGTGCCAGCAGCTTGGCTAGTGGAGGCTACACCTTC
TRBD1 TRBJ1-6 . TRBV5-1 CASSTGDSLYSPLHF TGCGCCAGCAGCACGGGGGACAGCCTTTATTCACCCCTCCACTTT
. TRBJ1-2 . TRBV19 CASSIPTEYYGYTF TGTGCCAGTAGTATCCCGACGGAATACTATGGCTACACCTTC
. TRBJ1-6 . TRBV19 CASSKDIEVYNSPLHF TGTGCCAGTAGTAAAGATATAGAGGTTTATAATTCACCCCTCCACTTT
. TRBJ2-1 once TRBV27 CASSLLVLGSYNEQFF TGTGCCAGCAGTTTGTTAGTCCTCGGATCCTACAATGAGCAGTTCTTC
. TRBJ1-5 once TRBV5-5 CASSLVSGVGQPQHF TGTGCCAGCAGCTTGGTTTCAGGGGTTGGTCAGCCCCAGCATTTT
. TRBJ1-2 . TRBV29-1 CSVVGQGSTYGYTF TGCAGCGTTGTTGGGCAGGGGAGTACCTATGGCTACACCTTC
. TRBJ1-1 once TRBV27 CASSGATGRPNTEAFF TGTGCCAGCAGTGGGGCCACAGGACGGCCTAACACTGAAGCTTTCTTT
TRBD1 TRBJ2-7 . TRBV10-1 CASSEGRGPSRRYEQYF TGCGCCAGCAGTGAGGGAAGGGGGCCCTCGCGAAGGTACGAGCAGTACTTC
. TRBJ1-6 . TRBV14 CASSHRGSYNSPLHF TGTGCCAGCAGCCACAGGGGCTCCTATAATTCACCCCTCCACTTT
. TRBJ1-4 . TRBV5-1 CASRARDDNEKLFF TGCGCCAGCCGGGCCAGGGACGATAATGAAAAACTGTTTTTT
. TRBJ2-7 . TRBV6-5 CASSPAAPTYEQYF TGTGCCAGCAGTCCAGCGGCACCGACCTACGAGCAGTACTTC
. TRBJ1-1 . TRBV5-5 CASSLGPAGTEAFF TGTGCCAGCAGCCTGGGGCCTGCGGGCACTGAAGCTTTCTTT
. TRBJ1-5 . TRBV6-1 CASSEGSGFRGQPQHF TGTGCCAGCAGTGAAGGCTCAGGATTTCGGGGTCAGCCCCAGCATTTT
. TRBJ2-1 . TRBV7-6 CASSPEGDEQFF TGTGCCAGCAGCCCGGAGGGGGATGAGCAGTTCTTC
. TRBJ2-5 . TRBV27 CASSLWAQETQYF TGTGCCAGCAGTCTCTGGGCCCAAGAGACCCAGTACTTC
TRBD1 TRBJ2-3 . TRBV5-4 CASSLAGTGLDTQYF TGTGCCAGCAGCTTGGCGGGGACAGGGTTAGATACGCAGTATTTT
. TRBJ2-1 . TRBV5-1 CASSRLGGSNNEQFF TGCGCCAGCAGCCGCTTGGGGGGTAGTAACAATGAGCAGTTCTTC
TRBD2 TRBJ2-3 . TRBV5-1 CASSLTSGVSDTQYF TGCGCCAGCAGCTTGACTAGCGGGGTCTCAGATACGCAGTATTTT
. TRBJ2-6 . TRBV19 CASSPQQGGANVLTF TGTGCCAGTAGTCCCCAACAGGGTGGGGCCAACGTCCTGACTTTC
TRBD1 TRBJ2-1 . TRBV9 CASSRDRGVNEQFF TGTGCCAGCAGCCGGGACAGGGGAGTCAATGAGCAGTTCTTC
. TRBJ1-2 . TRBV6-5 CASSNGRTYGYTF TGTGCCAGCAGTAATGGACGGACTTATGGCTACACCTTC
. TRBJ1-1 . TRBV19 CASSSPRGWAFF TGTGCCAGTAGTAGCCCCCGGGGCTGGGCTTTCTTT
. TRBJ2-3 . TRBV18 CASSPSETDTQYF TGTGCCAGCTCACCCTCTGAGACAGATACGCAGTATTTT
. TRBJ2-5 . TRBV29-1 CSVCRQFEQETQYF TGCAGCGTTTGCCGACAGTTTGAGCAAGAGACCCAGTACTTC
TRBD2 TRBJ2-1 . TRBV9 CASSVVLAGGGEQFF TGTGCCAGCAGCGTAGTCCTAGCGGGAGGAGGCGAGCAGTTCTTC
. TRBJ2-3 . TRBV2 CASSVLGSDTQYF TGTGCCAGCAGTGTACTAGGGTCAGATACGCAGTATTTT
. TRBJ2-7 . TRBV28 CASSIRLEVGEQYF TGTGCCAGCAGTATCCGACTAGAAGTGGGCGAGCAGTACTTC
. TRBJ2-3 once TRBV9 CASSARGTSGTDTQYF TGTGCCAGCAGCGCTCGAGGGACTTCAGGCACAGATACGCAGTATTTT
. TRBJ1-4 few TRBV6-6 CASMGKTNEKLFF TGTGCCAGCATGGGGAAGACTAATGAAAAACTGTTTTTT
. TRBJ2-6 few TRBV5-1 CASSDDTSGANVLTF TGCGCCAGCAGCGACGATACCTCTGGGGCCAACGTCCTGACTTTC
TRBD1 TRBJ2-7 . TRBV6-5 CASSYSRDRVYEQYF TGTGCCAGCAGTTACTCTCGGGACAGGGTCTACGAGCAGTACTTC